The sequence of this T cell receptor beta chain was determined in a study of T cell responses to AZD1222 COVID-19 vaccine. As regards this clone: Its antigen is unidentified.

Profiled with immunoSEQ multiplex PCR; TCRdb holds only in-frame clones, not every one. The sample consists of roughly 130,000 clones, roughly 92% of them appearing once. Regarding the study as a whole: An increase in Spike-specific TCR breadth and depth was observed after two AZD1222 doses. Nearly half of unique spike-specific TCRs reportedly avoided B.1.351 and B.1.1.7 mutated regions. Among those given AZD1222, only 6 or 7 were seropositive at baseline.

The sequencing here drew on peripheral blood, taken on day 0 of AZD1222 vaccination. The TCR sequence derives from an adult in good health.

This chain's CDR3 is CASSLQGAEGYTF. The CDR3 nucleotides read TGTGCCAGCAGCTTGCAGGGGGCAGAAGGCTACACCTTC. The rearrangement links TRBV5-4 to TRBJ1-2; 8 positions match TRBD1. The CDR3 runs 13 residues. J gave up 8 bases and V 1 base, and 4 bases lay outside the gene matches. The germline V gene has CDR1 SGHNT and CDR2 YYREEE (reference sequence).